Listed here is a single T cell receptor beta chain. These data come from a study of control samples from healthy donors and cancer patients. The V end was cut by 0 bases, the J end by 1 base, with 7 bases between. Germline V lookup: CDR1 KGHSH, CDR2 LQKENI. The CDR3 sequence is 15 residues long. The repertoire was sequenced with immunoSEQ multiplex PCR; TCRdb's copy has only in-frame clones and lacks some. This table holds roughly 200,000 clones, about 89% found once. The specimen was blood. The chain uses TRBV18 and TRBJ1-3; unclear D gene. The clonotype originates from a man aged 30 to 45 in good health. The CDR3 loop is CASSPPLKSGNTIYF. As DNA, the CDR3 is TGTGCCAGCTCACCACCCCTCAAGTCTGGAAACACCATATATTTT.